This T cell receptor beta chain stems from a study of technical replicates of blood from several donors. The CDR3 length is 13 residues. Germline CDR1 is WSHSY and CDR2 is SAAADI. V was shortened by 8 bases and J by 9 bases, with 16 bases between the two germline ends. TCRdb keeps only in-frame clones here, not all; method: immunoSEQ multiplex PCR. The sample holds some 94,000 clones, 90% to 96% seen once. This chain joins TRBV10-2 and TRBJ2-2; TRBD1 might be the D (5 bases). The TCR originated in a human donor in good health. The sample taken for sequencing was T cells isolated from PBMCs. Here the CDR3 reads CASLQGIDRELFF. CDR3 coding DNA: TGCGCCAGCTTGCAGGGAATAGACCGGGAGCTGTTTTTT.